These 29 T cell receptor beta chains originate from one sample sequenced in a study of molecular identifiers for immune sequencing clone quantification. TCRdb re-called the PCR reads with MiXCR, one entry per CDR3 protein. The sample contains some 680,000 distinct CDR3 sequences, 25% of which appear only once. The sequencing input was naive CD8+ T cells from blood, with Jurkat cell RNA spiked in. The sample's subset: FACS-sorted CD8+CD4-CCR7+CD45RA+ naive T cells. The receptor source for this set is a human donor in good health. Some libraries in this study had Jurkat cell RNA spiked in.

This clonotype was found many times. The genes are TRBV29-1 and TRBJ2-2; D gene uncertain. The CDR3 totals 10 residues. The germline gives CDR1 SQVTM, CDR2 ANQGSEA. The V end was cut by 6 bases, the J end by 5 bases, with 4 bases between. CDR3: CSVWTGELFF. The CDR3 DNA follows: TGCAGCGTGTGGACCGGGGAGCTGTTTTTT.

This clonotype turned up a few times. The chain carries TRBV7-2 and TRBJ2-1, with 10 nucleotides matching TRBD1. The trim removed 3 bases at V and 4 bases at J, leaving 12 bases unmatched. The CDR3 runs 18 residues. Germline values: CDR1 SGHTA, CDR2 FQGNSA. The CDR3 region has the DNA TGTGCCAGCAGCTTTCCCGGGACAGGGGTCGAACCTTACAATGAGCAGTTCTTC. Protein product: CASSFPGTGVEPYNEQFF.

The CDR3 nucleotides read TGTGCCAGTAGTCAGGAGGGGTTTGTCACAGATACGCAGTATTTT. This sequence encodes CASSQEGFVTDTQYF. The chain has TRBV19 and TRBJ2-3; D might be TRBD2 (6 bases). Per the germline V gene, CDR1 is LNHDA and CDR2 is SQIVND (reference sequence). Trimming took 5 bases from V and 2 from J, leaving 14 bases between them. The CDR3 consists of 15 residues.

The V gene is TRBV6-5, the J gene TRBJ2-1; either TRBD1 or TRBD2 may supply D (5 bases each). The CDR3 length is 13 residues. The germline V and J ends were trimmed by 10 bases and 2 bases, with 12 bases remaining between them. From germline, CDR1 is MNHEY and CDR2 SVGAGI. CDR3 sequence reads: CAIGTEPYNEQFF. CDR3 coding DNA: TGTGCCATCGGGACGGAACCCTACAATGAGCAGTTCTTC.

About this clonotype itself: Its ends do not fully match the called genes, so a read error is possible. This chain connects TRBV10-3 to TRBJ2-7; TRBD1 aligns across 7 bases. The CDR3 spans 13 residues. Germline-derived CDR1 and CDR2 are ENHRY and SYGVKD. CDR3 nucleotide sequence: TGTGCCAACAGTGAGTTAGGGGGCGACGAGCAGTACTTC. Its protein is CANSELGGDEQYF.

V and J are TRBV12-3 or TRBV12-4 and TRBJ1-6; no definite D call. V was trimmed by 4 bases and J by 15 bases, leaving 13 bases between them. This CDR3 is 12 amino acids long. CDR3: CASSWEGVHLHF. The DNA for the CDR3 is TGTGCCAGCAGTTGGGAGGGAGTTCACCTCCACTTT.

This clonotype was detected only a few times. A read error may be the cause here, since a much bigger clone is one base away. The chain combines TRBV4-1 with TRBJ1-5; D is ambiguous. This CDR3 is built from 13 residues. Germline V gene lookup returns CDR1 MGHRA and CDR2 YSYEKL. CDR3 amino acids: CASSQEGFQPRHF. CDR3 in DNA: TGCGCCAGCAGCCAAGAAGGTTTTCAGCCCCGGCATTTT.

This chain uses TRBV27 with TRBJ1-4; 11 nucleotides agree with TRBD1. The germline V gene encodes CDR1 MNHEY and CDR2 SMNVEV (reference sequence). V shed 5 bases, J shed 6 bases, and the junction held 8 bases outside the gene matches. CDR3 size: 16 residues. CDR3: CASSVLPGQGDEKLFF. The CDR3 DNA reads as TGTGCCAGCAGTGTTCTGCCGGGACAGGGGGATGAAAAACTGTTTTTT.

In this sample, this clonotype turned up a few times. The rearrangement links TRBV14 to TRBJ2-1; 9 bases are a match to TRBD2. The CDR3 consists of 16 residues. Per the germline V gene, CDR1 is SGHDN and CDR2 is FVKESK. The junction had 4 bases not matched to a gene; V was cut back by 4 bases and J by 0 bases. The CDR3 loop reads CASSPDSGSSYNEQFF. CDR3 nucleotides: TGTGCCAGCAGCCCCGATAGCGGGAGCTCCTACAATGAGCAGTTCTTC.

This clonotype appeared many times. This chain joins TRBV4-1 and TRBJ2-3; D may be TRBD2 (5 bases). The germline V gene has CDR1 MGHRA and CDR2 YSYEKL. The CDR3 sequence is 15 residues long. Trimming took off 0 bases at V and 2 bases at J, with 9 bases between the two ends. The CDR3, as DNA: TGCGCCAGCAGCCAAGAACCGGGGTCCACAGATACGCAGTATTTT. Translating gives CASSQEPGSTDTQYF.

This clonotype was detected ten times or more. J is TRBJ2-7 and V is TRBV7-2; 10 bases are a match to TRBD2. The ends lost 0 bases at V and 6 bases at J; junction bases unmatched: 8. This CDR3 is built from 16 residues. Per the germline V gene, CDR1 is SGHTA and CDR2 is FQGNSA. The CDR3 sequence is CASSLALAGVLSEQYF. DNA for the CDR3: TGTGCCAGCAGCTTAGCCCTAGCGGGAGTCCTAAGCGAGCAGTACTTC.

This clonotype has only a few counts. V and J are TRBV6-2 or TRBV6-3 and TRBJ2-7, with TRBD1 matching over 8 bases. Germline CDR1 MNHEY, CDR2 SVGEGT. J gave up 2 bases and V 0 bases, and 3 bases lay outside the gene matches. The CDR3 is made up of 15 amino acids. CDR3 sequence: CASSYSQQGAYEQYF. CDR3 in DNA: TGTGCCAGCAGTTACTCTCAACAGGGGGCCTACGAGCAGTACTTC.

Comment on this clonotype: Possible read error: a much larger clone is one base away. The chain recombines TRBV7-3 with TRBJ2-6; D might be TRBD1 (6 bases). CDR1 is SGHTA and CDR2 is FQGTGA in the germline V gene. The CDR3 sequence is 16 residues long. The CDR3 spells CASSFQERSGATVLTF. The CDR3 DNA reads as TGTGCCAGCAGCTTTCAGGAGCGATCAGGGGCCACCGTCCTGACTTTC.

Of note for this clonotype: A much more abundant neighbour one base away suggests this may be a read error. V is TRBV3-1 and J is TRBJ2-3, with D perhaps matching TRBD1 or TRBD2 (6 bases each). Trimming left V 4 bases short and J 3 bases short, with 17 bases between. Germline lookup yields CDR1 LGHDT and CDR2 YNNKEL (reference sequence). This CDR3 comprises 16 residues. DNA of the CDR3: TGTGCCAGCAGCCGTCTAGCGAGGGGGACTACAGATACGCAGTATTTT. It encodes CASSRLARGTTDTQYF.

Note on this clonotype: The conserved closing phenylalanine or tryptophan is absent in this CDR3, likely reflecting a read error. The V gene is TRBV28, the J gene TRBJ1-2; TRBD1 might be the D (6 bases). The V gene's germline CDR1 is MDHEN and CDR2 SYDVKM. The CDR3 contains 13 residues. V was trimmed by 3 bases and J by 8 bases, leaving 13 bases between them. This CDR3 is CASSFRGAQGYTS. The CDR3, as DNA: TGTGCCAGCAGTTTTCGGGGGGCCCAGGGCTACACCTCC.

To note about this clonotype: This could be a read error, since a much larger clone is one nucleotide away. The chain couples TRBV6-5 to TRBJ1-1, with unresolved D. The CDR3 extends over 14 amino acids. Trimming left V 5 bases short and J 6 bases short, with 16 bases between. Germline loops: CDR1 MNHEY, CDR2 SVGAGI. The CDR3 reads CASSLTFRPAEAFF. CDR3 in DNA: TGTGCCAGCAGTCTGACGTTCCGACCGGCTGAAGCTTTCTTT.

This clonotype was seen repeatedly, ten times or more. V is TRBV30 and J is TRBJ1-1; D ambiguous. The CDR3 extends over 12 amino acids. V was trimmed by 0 bases and J by 6 bases, leaving 8 bases between them. The germline V gene has CDR1 GTSNPN and CDR2 SVGIG (reference sequence). CDR3 nucleotide sequence: TGTGCCTGGAGTGTAATCCACTCTGAAGCTTTCTTT. Its translation is CAWSVIHSEAFF.

Remarks on this clonotype: A much larger clone lies one base from this, so it may be a read error. V usage is TRBV6-6 and J usage is TRBJ1-1, with 11 bases lining up with TRBD1. CDR3 length: 15 amino acids. Germline V gives CDR1 MNHNY, CDR2 SVGAGI (reference sequence). J gave up 4 bases and V 2 bases, and 3 bases lay outside the gene matches. CDR3 DNA sequence: TGTGCCAGCAGTTACGGGACAGGGGGGGTCACTGAAGCTTTCTTT. It encodes CASSYGTGGVTEAFF.

Concerning this clonotype: At one end the junction does not follow the germline gene, possibly because of a read error. The chain uses TRBV29-1 and TRBJ2-3; perhaps D is TRBD1 or TRBD2 (5 bases each). The CDR3 is 15 amino acids. CDR1 SQVTM and CDR2 ANQGSEA come from the germline V gene. CDR3: CSIEDVTGLTDTQYF. Here the CDR3 DNA reads TGCAGCATTGAAGATGTAACGGGGCTCACAGATACACAGTATTTT.

This clonotype has only a few counts. The V gene is TRBV4-1, the J gene TRBJ2-7; D not resolved. The germline V gene has CDR1 MGHRA and CDR2 YSYEKL. The CDR3 has 17 residues. The ends were cut back, 0 bases at V and 0 bases at J, with 15 bases in the middle. The CDR3 reads CASSQDFFVTYSYEQYF. CDR3 in DNA: TGCGCCAGCAGCCAAGATTTCTTTGTTACCTACTCCTACGAGCAGTACTTC.

V gene TRBV30 combines with J gene TRBJ2-7; perhaps TRBD2 as D (6 bases). This CDR3 spans 15 amino acids. The V gene's germline CDR1 is GTSNPN and CDR2 SVGIG (reference sequence). Trimming stripped 3 bases from V and 1 base from J, with 16 bases between. The CDR3 sequence: CAWSPTSLNSYEQYF. CDR3 in DNA: TGTGCCTGGAGCCCAACTAGCCTAAATTCCTACGAGCAGTACTTC.

This clonotype was recorded at least ten times. The genes are TRBV23-1 and TRBJ1-5, with a weak D call TRBD1 (6 bases). TRBV23-1 is known as an ORF, though its function is uncertain. The CDR3 consists of 15 residues. Trimming shortened V by 4 bases and J by 2 bases, and 12 bases separated the two germline ends. CDR3 coding DNA: TGCGCCAGCAGTCGAGGGGGTCGGGGCAATCAGCCCCAGCATTTT. This codes for CASSRGGRGNQPQHF.

V gene TRBV12-3 or TRBV12-4 combines with J gene TRBJ2-3, with D perhaps matching TRBD1 or TRBD2 (10 bases each). Trimming took 6 bases from V and 3 from J, leaving 28 bases between them. The CDR3 covers 19 residues. CDR3 nucleotide sequence: TGTGCCAGCAGCGTCGACAGGGGGCTCTCAGCGGGGGGGACAGATACGCAGTATTTT. Translating it yields CASSVDRGLSAGGTDTQYF.

This clonotype was counted at least ten times. V usage is TRBV28 and J usage is TRBJ2-2; 7 bases align to TRBD1. The CDR3 has 14 amino acids. The V segment lost 7 bases and the J segment 6 bases; nucleotides outside the gene matches: 8. In germline, CDR1 is MDHEN, CDR2 SYDVKM. DNA of the CDR3: TGTGCCAGCAAGTCAGGAACAGGGGCCGGGGAGCTGTTTTTT. This encodes CASKSGTGAGELFF. Full variable domain (remainder filled in from reference TRBV28 and TRBJ2-2): DVKVTQSSRYLVKRTGEKVFLECVQDMDHENMFWYRQDPGLGLRLIYFSYDVKMKEKGDIPEGYSVSREKKERFSLILESASTNQTSMYLCASKSGTGAGELFFGEGSRLTVL.

In this sample, this clonotype turned up many times. This chain joins TRBV7-8 and TRBJ2-1; D ambiguous. With 11 bases removed from V and 0 bases from J, the gap between germline ends came to 14 bases. This CDR3 spans 14 amino acids. Germline V gives CDR1 SGHVS, CDR2 FQNEAQ. The CDR3 coding sequence is TGTGCCTCACATCCCCGGAGCTCCTACAATGAGCAGTTCTTC. Its protein product is CASHPRSSYNEQFF.

This clonotype was observed a handful of times. V and J are TRBV2 and TRBJ2-3; possible D gene TRBD1, 7 bases. This CDR3 has 17 residues. Per the germline V gene, CDR1 is SNHLY and CDR2 is FYNNEI. V was clipped by 3 bases and J by 2 bases, with 18 bases between them. The CDR3 DNA is TGTGCCAGCAGTGATCTTTTTGCGGGACAGACCACAGATACGCAGTATTTT. Its protein product is CASSDLFAGQTTDTQYF. Full variable domain (remainder filled in from reference TRBV2 and TRBJ2-3): EPEVTQTPSHQVTQMGQEVILRCVPISNHLYFYWYRQILGQKVEFLVSFYNNEISEKSEIFDDQFSVERPDGSNFTLKIRSTKLEDSAMYFCASSDLFAGQTTDTQYFGPGTRLTVL.

This clonotype appeared many times. CDR3 loop: CASSYREGSNQPQHF. The CDR3 region has the DNA TGTGCCAGCAGTTACAGGGAGGGAAGCAATCAGCCCCAGCATTTT. The chain combines TRBV27 with TRBJ1-5, with a weak D call TRBD1 (6 bases). This CDR3 spans 15 amino acids. V was cut by 4 bases and J by 1 base, with 11 bases left in between. The V gene's germline CDR1 is MNHEY and CDR2 SMNVEV (reference sequence).

This chain connects TRBV6-5 to TRBJ1-1, with D hard to call. The CDR3 contains 14 residues. With 3 bases removed from V and 0 bases from J, the gap between germline ends came to 8 bases. CDR1 is MNHEY, CDR2 SVGAGI, per germline. CDR3 bases: TGTGCCAGCAGTTATGGGAACTTGAACACTGAAGCTTTCTTT. It translates to CASSYGNLNTEAFF.

The CDR3: CASSILASGNTIYF. CDR3 nucleotides: TGTGCCAGTAGTATTCTGGCATCTGGAAACACCATATATTTT. The rearrangement links TRBV19 to TRBJ1-3; D is uncertain. Germline V lookup: CDR1 LNHDA, CDR2 SQIVND (reference sequence). Trimming removed 3 bases from V and 1 base from J, with 7 bases in between. This CDR3 contains 14 residues.